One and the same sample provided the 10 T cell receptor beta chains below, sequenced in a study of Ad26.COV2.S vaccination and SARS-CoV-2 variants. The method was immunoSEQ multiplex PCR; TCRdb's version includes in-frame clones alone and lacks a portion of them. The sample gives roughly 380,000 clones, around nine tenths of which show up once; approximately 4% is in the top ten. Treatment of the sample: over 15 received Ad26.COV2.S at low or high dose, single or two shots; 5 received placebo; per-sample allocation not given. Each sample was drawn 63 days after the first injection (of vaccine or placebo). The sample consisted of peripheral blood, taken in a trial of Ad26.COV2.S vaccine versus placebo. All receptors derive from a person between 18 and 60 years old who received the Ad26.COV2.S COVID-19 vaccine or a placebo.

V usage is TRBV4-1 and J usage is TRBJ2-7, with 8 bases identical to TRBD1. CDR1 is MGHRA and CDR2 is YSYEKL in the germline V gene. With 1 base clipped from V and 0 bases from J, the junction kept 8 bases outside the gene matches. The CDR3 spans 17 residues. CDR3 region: CASSQAGQADNSYEQYF. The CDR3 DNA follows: TGCGCCAGCAGCCAAGCGGGACAGGCCGACAACTCCTACGAGCAGTACTTC.

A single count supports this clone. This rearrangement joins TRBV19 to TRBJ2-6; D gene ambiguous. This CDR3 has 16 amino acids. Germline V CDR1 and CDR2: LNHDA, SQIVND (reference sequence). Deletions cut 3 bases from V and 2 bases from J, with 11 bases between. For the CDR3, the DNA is TGTGCCAGTAGTATCAATAGGAGTCCTGGGGCCAACGTCCTGACTTTC. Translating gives CASSINRSPGANVLTF. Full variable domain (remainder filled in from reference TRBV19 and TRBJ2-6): DGGITQSPKYLFRKEGQNVTLSCEQNLNHDAMYWYRQDPGQGLRLIYYSQIVNDFQKGDIAEGYSVSREKKESFPLTVTSAQKNPTAFYLCASSINRSPGANVLTFGAGSRLTVL.

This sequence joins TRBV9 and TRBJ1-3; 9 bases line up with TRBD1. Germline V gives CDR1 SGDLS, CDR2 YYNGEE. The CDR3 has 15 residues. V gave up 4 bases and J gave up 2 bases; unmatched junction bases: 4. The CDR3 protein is CASSPRTGAGNTIYF. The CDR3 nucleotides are TGTGCCAGCAGCCCCCGGACAGGGGCTGGAAACACCATATATTTT.

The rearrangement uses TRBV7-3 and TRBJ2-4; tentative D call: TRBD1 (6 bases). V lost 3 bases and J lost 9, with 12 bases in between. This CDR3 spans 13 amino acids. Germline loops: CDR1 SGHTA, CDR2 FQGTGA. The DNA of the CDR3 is TGTGCCAGCAGCTTCCAGGGGTGGGGCATTCAGTACTTC. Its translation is CASSFQGWGIQYF. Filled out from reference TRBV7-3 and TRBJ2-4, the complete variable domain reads GAGVSQTPSNKVTEKGKYVELRCDPISGHTALYWYRQSLGQGPEFLIYFQGTGAADDSGLPNDRFFAVRPEGSVSTLKIQRTERGDSAVYLCASSFQGWGIQYFGAGTRLSVL.

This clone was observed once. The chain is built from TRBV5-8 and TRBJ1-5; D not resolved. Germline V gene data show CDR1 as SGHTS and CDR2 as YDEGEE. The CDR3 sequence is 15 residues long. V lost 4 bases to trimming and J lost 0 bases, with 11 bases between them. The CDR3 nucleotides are TGTGCCAGCAGCCGGACGGATTATAGCAATCAGCCCCAGCATTTT. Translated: CASSRTDYSNQPQHF. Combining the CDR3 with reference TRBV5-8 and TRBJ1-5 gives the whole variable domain EAGVTQSPTHLIKTRGQQATLRCSPISGHTSVYWYQQALGLGLQFLLWYDEGEERNRGNFPPRFSGRQFPNYSSELNVNALELEDSALYLCASSRTDYSNQPQHFGDGTRLSIL.

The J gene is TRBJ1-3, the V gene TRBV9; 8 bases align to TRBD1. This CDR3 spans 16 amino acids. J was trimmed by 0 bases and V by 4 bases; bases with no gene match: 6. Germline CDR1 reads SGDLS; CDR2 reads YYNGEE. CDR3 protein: CASSRTGGGSGNTIYF. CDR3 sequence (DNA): TGTGCCAGCAGCCGTACAGGGGGGGGCTCTGGAAACACCATATATTTT.

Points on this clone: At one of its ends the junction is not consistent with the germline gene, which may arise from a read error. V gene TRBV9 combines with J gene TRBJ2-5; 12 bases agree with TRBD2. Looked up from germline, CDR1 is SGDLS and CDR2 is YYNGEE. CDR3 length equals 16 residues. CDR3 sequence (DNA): TGTGCCGGCAGCGTAGGGCTAGCGGGGGGGCAAGAGACCCAGTACTTC. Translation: CAGSVGLAGGQETQYF.

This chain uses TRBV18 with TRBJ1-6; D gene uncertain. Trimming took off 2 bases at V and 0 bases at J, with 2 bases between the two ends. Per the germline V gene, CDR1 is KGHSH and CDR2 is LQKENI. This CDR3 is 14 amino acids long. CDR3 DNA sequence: TGTGCCAGCTCACCAGGCTCCTATAATTCACCCCTCCACTTT. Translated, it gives CASSPGSYNSPLHF. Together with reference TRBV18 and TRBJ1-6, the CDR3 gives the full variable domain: NAGVMQNPRHLVRRRGQEARLRCSPMKGHSHVYWYRQLPEEGLKFMVYLQKENIIDESGMPKERFSAEFPKEGPSILRIQQVVRGDSAAYFCASSPGSYNSPLHFGNGTRLTVT.

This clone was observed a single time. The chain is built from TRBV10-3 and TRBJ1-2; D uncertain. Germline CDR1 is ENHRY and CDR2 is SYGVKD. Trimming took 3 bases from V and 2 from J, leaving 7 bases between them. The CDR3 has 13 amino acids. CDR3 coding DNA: TGTGCCATCAGTGACTCCCAAAACTATGGCTACACCTTC. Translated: CAISDSQNYGYTF.

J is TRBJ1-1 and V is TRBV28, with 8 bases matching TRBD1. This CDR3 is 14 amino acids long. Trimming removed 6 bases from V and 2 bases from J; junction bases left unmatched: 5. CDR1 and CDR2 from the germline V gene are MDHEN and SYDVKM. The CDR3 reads CASSQPGGNTEAFF. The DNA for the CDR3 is TGTGCCAGCAGCCAACCAGGGGGCAACACTGAAGCTTTCTTT.